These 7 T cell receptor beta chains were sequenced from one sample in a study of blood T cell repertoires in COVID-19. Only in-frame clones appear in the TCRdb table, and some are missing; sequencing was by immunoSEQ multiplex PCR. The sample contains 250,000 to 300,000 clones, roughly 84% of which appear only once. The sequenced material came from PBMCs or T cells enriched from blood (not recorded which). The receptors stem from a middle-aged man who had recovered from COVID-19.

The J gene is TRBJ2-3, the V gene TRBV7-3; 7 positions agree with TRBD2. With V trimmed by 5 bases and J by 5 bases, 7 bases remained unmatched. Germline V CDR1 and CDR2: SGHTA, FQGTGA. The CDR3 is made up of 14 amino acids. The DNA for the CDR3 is TGTGCCAGCAGCCCCGGGACTACTGGAGATACGCAGTATTTT. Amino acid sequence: CASSPGTTGDTQYF.

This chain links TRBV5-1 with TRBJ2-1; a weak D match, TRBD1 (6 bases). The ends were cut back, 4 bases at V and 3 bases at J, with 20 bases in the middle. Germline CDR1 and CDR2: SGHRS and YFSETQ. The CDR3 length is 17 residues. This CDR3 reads CASSLSTGFLLYNEQFF. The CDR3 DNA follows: TGCGCCAGCAGCCTCTCCACAGGGTTCCTCCTCTACAATGAGCAGTTCTTC.

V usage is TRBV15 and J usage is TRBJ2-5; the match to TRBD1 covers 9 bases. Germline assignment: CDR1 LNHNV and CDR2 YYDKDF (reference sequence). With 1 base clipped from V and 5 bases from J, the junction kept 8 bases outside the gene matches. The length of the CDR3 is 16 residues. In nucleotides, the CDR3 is TGTGCCACCAGCAGAGGTTACGGACAGGGGAGCGAGACCCAGTACTTC. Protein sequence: CATSRGYGQGSETQYF.

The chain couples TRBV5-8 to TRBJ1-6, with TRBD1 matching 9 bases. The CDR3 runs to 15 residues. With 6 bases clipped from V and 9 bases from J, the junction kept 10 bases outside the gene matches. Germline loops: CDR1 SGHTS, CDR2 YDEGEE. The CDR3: CASTSQGQGSSPLHF. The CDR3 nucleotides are TGTGCCAGCACCAGCCAGGGACAGGGAAGTTCACCCCTCCACTTT. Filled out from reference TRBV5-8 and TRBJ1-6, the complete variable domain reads EAGVTQSPTHLIKTRGQQATLRCSPISGHTSVYWYQQALGLGLQFLLWYDEGEERNRGNFPPRFSGRQFPNYSSELNVNALELEDSALYLCASTSQGQGSSPLHFGNGTRLTVT.

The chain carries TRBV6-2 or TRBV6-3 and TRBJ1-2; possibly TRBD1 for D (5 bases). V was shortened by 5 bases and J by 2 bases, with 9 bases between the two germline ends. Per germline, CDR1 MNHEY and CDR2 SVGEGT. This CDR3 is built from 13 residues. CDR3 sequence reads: CASSHRGNYGYTF. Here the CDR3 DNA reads TGTGCCAGCAGTCACCGGGGGAACTATGGCTACACCTTC.

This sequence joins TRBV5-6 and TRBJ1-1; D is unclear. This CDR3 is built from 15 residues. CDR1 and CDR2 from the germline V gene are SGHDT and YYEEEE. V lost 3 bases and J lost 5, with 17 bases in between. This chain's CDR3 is CASSSRLGRSTEAFF. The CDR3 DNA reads TGTGCCAGCAGCTCCAGGCTGGGGAGGTCGACTGAAGCTTTCTTT.

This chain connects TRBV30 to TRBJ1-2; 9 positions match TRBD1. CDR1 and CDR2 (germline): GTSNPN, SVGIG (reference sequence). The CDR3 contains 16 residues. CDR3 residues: CASSTRRDRANYGYTF. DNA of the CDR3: TGTGCTTCGAGTACCAGAAGGGACAGGGCCAACTATGGCTACACCTTC. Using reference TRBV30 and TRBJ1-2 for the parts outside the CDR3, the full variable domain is SQTIHQWPATLVQPVGSPLSLECTVEGTSNPNLYWYRQAAGRGLQLLFYSVGIGQISSEVPQNLSASRPQDRQFILSSKKLLLSDSGFYLCASSTRRDRANYGYTFGSGTRLTVV.